Ten or more counts support the clone carrying this T cell receptor beta chain. With constant-segment primers, 5'RACE yielded cDNA libraries of TCR alpha and TCR beta that carried sample barcodes and UMIs. TCRdb independently ran MiXCR on the 5' RACE reads; one entry per CDR3 protein. The table lists approximately 410,000 distinct CDR3 sequences, 23% of them singletons. V dropped 0 bases and J dropped 0 bases, with 9 bases sitting between them. The V gene's germline CDR1 is LGHDT and CDR2 YNNKEL (reference sequence). The CDR3 is 16 residues long. This sample was included in a study of T-cell memory formation after mild COVID-19.

The material sequenced was PBMCs or a T cell subset sorted from them (not recorded which). The clonotype was recovered from an adult woman who had mild COVID-19 (a few samples of this study predate the infection). Cell type and time point are not known. J is TRBJ1-3 and V is TRBV3-1; D is unresolved. CDR3 in DNA: TGTGCCAGCAGCCAAGACATGGCTTCCTCTGGAAACACCATATATTTT. This translates into CASSQDMASSGNTIYF. The variable domain in full, completed from reference TRBV3-1 and TRBJ1-3, reads DTAVSQTPKYLVTQMGNDKSIKCEQNLGHDTMYWYKQDSKKFLKIMFSYNNKELIINETVPNRFSPKSPDKAHLNLHINSLELGDSAVYFCASSQDMASSGNTIYFGEGSWLTVV.